The clone carrying this T cell receptor (beta chain) showed up just a few times. The sample is drawn from a study of blood T cells in healthy people across ages. The CDR3 sequence is 16 residues long. V was trimmed by 4 bases and J by 0 bases, leaving 17 bases between them. The germline CDR1 and CDR2 sequences are SGHRS and YFSETQ. A second roughly 7 to 11 cycle PCR used barcoded and J-beta primers. Each cDNA molecule carried a tag from a template-switch adaptor that contained 12 random nucleotides. TCRdb independently ran MiXCR on the 5' RACE reads; one entry per CDR3 protein. The sample holds approximately 1.5 million distinct CDR3 sequences; around 35% are singletons and the top ten take approximately 10%.

This receptor was identified in a woman aged 25 to 45 in good health. The sequencing input was blood. The rearrangement uses TRBV5-1 and TRBJ2-7; D may be TRBD1 (6 bases). CDR3 amino acids: CASSLDRSAVSYEQYF. In DNA form, the CDR3 reads TGCGCCAGCAGCCTGGACAGATCGGCCGTCTCCTACGAGCAGTACTTC.